Listed below are T cell receptor beta chains from one sample, sequenced in a study of T cell responses to AZD1222 COVID-19 vaccine. Generated by immunoSEQ multiplex PCR, the TCRdb table keeps only in-frame clones and is missing some. The table records around 110,000 clones, 70% to 90% of them present only once. The starting material was peripheral blood, obtained on day 0 of AZD1222 vaccination. The receptor set was obtained from an adult in good health. Both conserved end residues are part of each CDR3. The order of the fields is J gene, D gene, clone size, V gene, CDR3 protein, CDR3 DNA. The D gene is left open where the match is weak. Where a row states a size, it is once, few, many or the class of an expanded clone; other rows omit it.

TRBJ2-3 | - | - | TRBV30 | CAWDDRPFTDTQYF | TGTGCCTGGGATGACAGGCCGTTCACAGATACGCAGTATTTT
TRBJ1-1 | - | - | TRBV28 | CASSLTVNTEAFF | TGTGCCAGCAGTTTGACAGTTAACACTGAAGCTTTCTTT
TRBJ1-6 | TRBD1 | - | TRBV28 | CASSLPSGGGGNSPLHF | TGTGCCAGCAGTTTACCCTCCGGAGGGGGCGGTAATTCACCCCTCCACTTT
TRBJ1-2 | - | - | TRBV5-1 | CASSVASTVSYGYTF | TGCGCCAGCAGCGTTGCGTCTACGGTGAGCTATGGCTACACCTTC
TRBJ1-6 | - | - | TRBV6-5 | CASSPSGAHNSPLHF | TGTGCCAGCAGTCCCTCCGGGGCTCATAATTCACCCCTCCACTTT
TRBJ1-1 | - | - | TRBV11-2 | CASTPRGSSWTEAFF | TGTGCCAGCACTCCAAGGGGCTCGTCCTGGACTGAAGCTTTCTTT
TRBJ2-1 | TRBD2 | - | TRBV24-1 | CATSDATSGSGNEQFF | TGTGCCACCAGTGACGCGACTAGCGGGAGTGGAAATGAGCAGTTCTTC
TRBJ1-4 | - | - | TRBV7-2 | CASSRETNEKLFF | TGTGCCAGCAGCAGGGAAACTAATGAAAAACTGTTTTTT
TRBJ2-1 | TRBD2 | - | TRBV6-5 | CASSSLAVSYNEQFF | TGTGCCAGCAGTTCTCTAGCGGTCTCCTACAATGAGCAGTTCTTC
TRBJ2-6 | TRBD1 | - | TRBV15 | CATSGRQGTNVLTF | TGTGCCACCAGCGGGCGACAGGGAACCAACGTCCTGACTTTC
TRBJ2-3 | TRBD1 | - | TRBV30 | CAWSGTGAGDTQYF | TGTGCCTGGAGTGGGACAGGGGCGGGGGATACGCAGTATTTT
TRBJ1-2 | TRBD1 | - | TRBV30 | CAWSMGQVNGYTF | TGTGCCTGGAGTATGGGACAGGTTAATGGCTACACCTTC
TRBJ2-1 | - | - | TRBV2 | CASIGILDNEQFF | TGTGCCAGCATTGGTATCTTAGACAATGAGCAGTTCTTC
TRBJ2-2 | - | - | TRBV19 | CASIEDYGTGELFF | TGTGCCAGTATCGAGGACTACGGCACCGGGGAGCTGTTTTTT
TRBJ2-3 | TRBD2 | - | TRBV7-2 | CASSSGTSRDTQYF | TGTGCCAGCAGCTCCGGGACTAGCAGGGATACGCAGTATTTT
TRBJ2-1 | TRBD2 | - | TRBV5-4 | CASSYGLAGNNEQFF | TGTGCCAGCAGCTACGGACTAGCGGGTAACAATGAGCAGTTCTTC
TRBJ2-3 | TRBD1 | - | TRBV7-9 | CASSLGTGDTDTQYF | TGTGCCAGCAGCTTAGGGACAGGGGATACAGATACGCAGTATTTT
TRBJ1-1 | - | - | TRBV12-5 | CASGLVPTRKAFF | TGTGCTAGTGGTTTGGTCCCTACCCGTAAAGCTTTCTTT
TRBJ2-7 | - | - | TRBV10-3 | CAISEEGYEQYF | TGTGCCATCAGTGAGGAGGGATACGAGCAGTACTTC
TRBJ2-1 | TRBD2 | - | TRBV19 | CASSGGMVNEQFF | TGTGCCAGTTCGGGAGGTATGGTCAATGAGCAGTTCTTC
TRBJ2-2 | TRBD2 | - | TRBV18 | CASSLGLAGVVGELFF | TGTGCCAGCTCCCTCGGACTAGCGGGAGTGGTCGGGGAGCTGTTTTTT
TRBJ2-7 | TRBD2 | once | TRBV19 | CASIASGSYEQYF | TGTGCCAGTATTGCTAGCGGCTCCTACGAGCAGTACTTC
TRBJ1-1 | - | - | TRBV11-2 | CASSARDTNRQYAFF | TGTGCCAGCAGCGCCCGGGACACCAATCGGCAGTATGCTTTCTTT
TRBJ2-7 | - | - | TRBV30 | CAWSVQRGSYEQYF | TGTGCCTGGAGTGTACAACGGGGGTCCTACGAGCAGTACTTC
TRBJ1-6 | TRBD1 | - | TRBV5-1 | CASSSNRGSNSPLHF | TGCGCCAGCAGCTCCAACAGGGGGAGTAATTCACCCCTCCACTTT
TRBJ2-1 | - | - | TRBV28 | CASSLDGPKGGNNEQFF | TGTGCCAGCAGTTTAGACGGCCCGAAGGGTGGGAACAATGAGCAGTTCTTC
TRBJ1-1 | - | - | TRBV9 | CASSLDGQGGSEAFF | TGTGCCAGCAGCCTCGATGGGCAGGGAGGGTCCGAAGCTTTCTTT
TRBJ2-3 | TRBD2 | - | TRBV4-2 | CASSPNGREKITDTQYF | TGTGCCAGCAGCCCCAACGGGCGGGAGAAGATCACAGATACGCAGTATTTT
TRBJ2-7 | TRBD2 | - | TRBV7-2 | CASSYGVAGVGEQYF | TGTGCCAGCAGCTATGGGGTAGCGGGAGTGGGGGAGCAGTACTTC
TRBJ1-2 | - | - | TRBV7-2 | CASSLHVESGYTF | TGTGCCAGCAGCTTACACGTCGAAAGTGGCTACACCTTC
TRBJ2-7 | - | - | TRBV7-2 | CASSLDGALWRYF | TGTGCCAGCAGCTTAGACGGGGCCCTCTGGCGGTACTTC
TRBJ1-2 | - | - | TRBV14 | CASSPSGGYGYTF | TGTGCCAGCAGCCCCTCGGGGGGCTATGGCTACACCTTC
TRBJ1-1 | TRBD1 | - | TRBV7-3 | CASSLMGQQTNTEAFF | TGTGCCAGCAGCCTAATGGGACAGCAGACGAACACTGAAGCTTTCTTT
TRBJ1-3 | - | - | TRBV28 | CASSPPTDSGNTIYF | TGTGCCAGCAGTCCCCCGACAGACTCTGGAAACACCATATATTTT
TRBJ1-1 | - | - | TRBV7-9 | CASSLSSAEAFF | TGTGCCAGCAGCTTAAGTAGCGCTGAAGCTTTCTTT